This T cell receptor beta chain was sequenced for a study of radiotherapy plus CTLA-4 blockade in lung cancer. Across the whole study: Objective responses arose in about 18% of patients, and around 30% experienced disease control. Study-level points and caveats: Response, reportedly, was best predicted by interferon-beta along with early blood T cell clone dynamics. Radiotherapy was combined with ipilimumab, and tumor-derived TCR clones then expanded in blood.

TCRdb's table, derived via immunoSEQ multiplex PCR, lists solely in-frame clones and lacks some. The sample lists about 97,000 clones, roughly 79% occurring once. Lung cancer patients with chemo-refractory metastatic non-small-cell disease were given focal radiation plus CTLA-4 blockade with ipilimumab. In the case of this clone: Its antigen remains unknown.

The CDR3 consists of 16 residues. V lost 4 bases, J lost 5 bases, and 18 bases lay in between. Germline V gene sequence: CDR1 SGHRS, CDR2 YFSETQ. Specimen: peripheral blood, collected from a patient treated with radiotherapy plus ipilimumab. The receptor was isolated from a human donor with non-small cell lung cancer who had a partial response to radiotherapy plus ipilimumab. Some clones in this sample may be carry-over from other donors' samples. The rearrangement uses TRBV5-1 and TRBJ1-4; D gene uncertain. The CDR3 region has the DNA TGCGCCAGCAGCGAGGGTACCTCGTCCCGGAATGAAAAACTGTTTTTT. This encodes CASSEGTSSRNEKLFF.